This T cell receptor (beta chain) was captured by sequencing in a study of blood T cell repertoires in COVID-19. Study-level information: Italy, Spain and the United States were the sources of the convalescent and acute COVID-19 samples.

Data came from immunoSEQ multiplex PCR; TCRdb stores just in-frame clones and leaves some out. The table records around 250,000 clones, roughly 88% of them present only once. This CDR3 is 16 amino acids long. Germline V gives CDR1 MDHEN, CDR2 SYDVKM. V dropped 3 bases and J dropped 0; count of bases not matched to a gene: 4. Contact with a PCR-confirmed or clinician-diagnosed COVID-19 case occurred within 2 weeks of entry. The source is a woman in her 40s who had been exposed to COVID-19. Specimen: PBMCs or T cells enriched from blood (not recorded which). The chain recombines TRBV28 with TRBJ1-4, with TRBD1 matching 7 bases. The CDR3 spells CASSFLQGATNEKLFF. The CDR3 region has the DNA TGTGCCAGCAGTTTCCTCCAGGGGGCAACTAATGAAAAACTGTTTTTT.